These T cell receptor beta chains were read from a single sample in a study of CD8 T cells in ankylosing spondylitis. TCRdb itself ran the 5' RACE reads through MiXCR, one entry per CDR3 protein. The profile covers fewer than 250,000 distinct CDR3 sequences, with roughly 24% appearing a single time and 5% to 7.5% taken by the ten largest. The sample taken for sequencing was blood, either unsorted or a sorted T cell fraction (not recorded which). The receptor set was obtained from a male donor with ankylosing spondylitis or in good health (not recorded which). Both conserved end residues are part of each CDR3. D genes are given only for firm matches. The size of a clone is reported for some rows only, either as once, few or many, or as a class for expanded clones.

D: TRBD1; size: few; J: TRBJ2-5; V: TRBV29-1; CDR3: CSSRTGTGQETQYF; DNA: TGCAGCTCCAGAACCGGGACAGGACAAGAGACCCAGTACTTC
D: NA; size: NA; J: TRBJ2-3; V: TRBV9; CDR3: CASSVSGVGSTDTQYF; DNA: TGTGCCAGCAGCGTATCAGGTGTGGGATCCACAGATACGCAGTATTTT
D: NA; size: few; J: TRBJ1-2; V: TRBV10-3; CDR3: CAISEGQHGYTF; DNA: TGTGCCATCAGTGAAGGACAGCATGGCTACACCTTC
D: TRBD1; size: few; J: TRBJ2-7; V: TRBV10-3; CDR3: CAISPGTGVYEQYF; DNA: TGTGCCATCAGCCCTGGGACAGGGGTTTACGAGCAGTACTTC
D: TRBD2; size: NA; J: TRBJ2-7; V: TRBV11-2; CDR3: CASSFGLAGAGEQYF; DNA: TGTGCCAGCAGCTTTGGACTAGCGGGAGCCGGCGAGCAGTACTTC
D: NA; size: NA; J: TRBJ2-7; V: TRBV20-1; CDR3: CSASFRAGRAYEQYF; DNA: TGCAGTGCTAGTTTCCGGGCGGGAAGAGCCTACGAGCAGTACTTC
D: NA; size: many; J: TRBJ2-5; V: TRBV20-1; CDR3: CSATLRGRQETQYF; DNA: TGCAGTGCCACCCTACGGGGGAGACAAGAGACCCAGTACTTC
D: TRBD2; size: many; J: TRBJ2-7; V: TRBV5-1; CDR3: CASSLEAGGMEQYF; DNA: TGCGCCAGCAGCTTGGAGGCGGGAGGAATGGAGCAGTACTTC
D: NA; size: NA; J: TRBJ2-3; V: TRBV5-1; CDR3: CASSLWDQTDTQYF; DNA: TGCGCCAGCAGCTTATGGGACCAGACAGATACGCAGTATTTT
D: NA; size: many; J: TRBJ2-2; V: TRBV9; CDR3: CASSVRRGRDTGELFF; DNA: TGTGCCAGCAGCGTACGGCGGGGACGGGACACCGGGGAGCTGTTTTTT
D: NA; size: many; J: TRBJ1-4; V: TRBV2; CDR3: CASSVIGAGEKLFF; DNA: TGTGCCAGCAGTGTAATAGGGGCAGGCGAAAAACTGTTTTTT
D: TRBD2; size: few; J: TRBJ2-7; V: TRBV20-1; CDR3: CSSKSRGGSYEQYF; DNA: TGCAGTTCAAAATCGCGGGGCGGGAGTTACGAGCAGTACTTC
D: NA; size: NA; J: TRBJ1-4; V: TRBV4-2; CDR3: CASSQEGTNEKLFF; DNA: TGTGCCAGCAGCCAAGAAGGGACTAATGAAAAACTGTTTTTT
D: NA; size: many; J: TRBJ2-4; V: TRBV20-1; CDR3: CSASSGTPKNIQYF; DNA: TGCAGTGCTAGTTCCGGGACCCCCAAAAACATTCAGTACTTC
D: NA; size: NA; J: TRBJ2-7; V: TRBV5-5; CDR3: CASSFGLGEQYF; DNA: TGTGCCAGCAGCTTCGGACTGGGGGAGCAGTACTTC
D: NA; size: many; J: TRBJ2-1; V: TRBV12-3/TRBV12-4; CDR3: CASSLLPGNRRNEQFF; DNA: TGTGCCAGCAGTTTATTGCCAGGGAATCGGCGCAATGAGCAGTTCTTC
D: TRBD2; size: many; J: TRBJ2-1; V: TRBV7-9; CDR3: CASMGGRPYNEQFF; DNA: TGTGCCAGCATGGGCGGGAGACCCTACAATGAGCAGTTCTTC
D: TRBD1; size: NA; J: TRBJ1-1; V: TRBV4-2; CDR3: CASSQPKGALNTEAFF; DNA: TGTGCCAGCAGCCAACCCAAGGGGGCCCTGAACACTGAAGCTTTCTTT
D: NA; size: many; J: TRBJ1-1; V: TRBV5-1; CDR3: CASSLDGVAGTEAFF; DNA: TGCGCCAGCAGCTTGGACGGGGTGGCCGGCACTGAAGCTTTCTTT
D: NA; size: NA; J: TRBJ1-1; V: TRBV18; CDR3: CASSNEIAEAFF; DNA: TGTGCCAGCTCAAACGAAATTGCTGAAGCTTTCTTT
D: TRBD1; size: many; J: TRBJ1-2; V: TRBV12-3/TRBV12-4; CDR3: CASSSTGVLNYGYTF; DNA: TGTGCCAGCAGTTCGACAGGGGTTCTTAACTATGGCTACACCTTC
D: TRBD1; size: few; J: TRBJ2-4; V: TRBV29-1; CDR3: CSVESSGTGLSCNIQYF; DNA: TGCAGCGTTGAGAGTTCCGGGACAGGGCTGTCGTGTAACATTCAGTACTTC
D: NA; size: NA; J: TRBJ2-7; V: TRBV5-1; CDR3: CASSLDSGRYEQYF; DNA: TGCGCCAGCAGCTTGGATTCTGGGCGATACGAGCAGTACTTC
D: NA; size: many; J: TRBJ2-1; V: TRBV12-3/TRBV12-4; CDR3: CASSLPVGNNEQFF; DNA: TGTGCCAGCAGTTTACCGGTCGGAAACAATGAGCAGTTCTTC
D: NA; size: many; J: TRBJ2-1; V: TRBV10-3; CDR3: CAIASVTNEQFF; DNA: TGTGCCATCGCTAGCGTAACCAATGAGCAGTTCTTC
D: NA; size: NA; J: TRBJ1-5; V: TRBV12-3/TRBV12-4; CDR3: CASSFGGSQPQHF; DNA: TGTGCCAGCAGTTTTGGGGGGAGTCAGCCCCAGCATTTT
D: NA; size: few; J: TRBJ1-1; V: TRBV5-1; CDR3: CASSLYRANENTEAFF; DNA: TGCGCCAGCAGCTTATACAGGGCCAACGAGAACACTGAAGCTTTCTTT
D: NA; size: NA; J: TRBJ1-1; V: TRBV29-1; CDR3: CSVILLGGTEAFF; DNA: TGCAGCGTTATTCTTCTGGGTGGCACTGAAGCTTTCTTT
D: NA; size: few; J: TRBJ1-3; V: TRBV6-1; CDR3: CASSTRGPSAGNTIYF; DNA: TGTGCCAGCAGTACCCGGGGGCCGTCAGCAGGAAACACCATATATTTT
D: TRBD1; size: many; J: TRBJ2-1; V: TRBV5-5; CDR3: CASSPSGGTGLYNEQFF; DNA: TGTGCCAGCAGCCCGAGTGGGGGGACAGGCCTCTACAATGAGCAGTTCTTC
D: NA; size: many; J: TRBJ2-7; V: TRBV3-1; CDR3: CASRTYGGEQYF; DNA: TGTGCCAGTCGAACGTACGGTGGCGAGCAGTACTTC
D: NA; size: many; J: TRBJ2-1; V: TRBV4-2; CDR3: CASSQQVWSQNEQFF; DNA: TGTGCCAGCAGCCAACAGGTTTGGAGCCAGAATGAGCAGTTCTTC
D: NA; size: NA; J: TRBJ1-1; V: TRBV6-1; CDR3: CASSGGRGQTEAFF; DNA: TGTGCCAGCAGCGGAGGGCGGGGGCAGACCGAAGCTTTCTTT
D: NA; size: NA; J: TRBJ1-2; V: TRBV12-3/TRBV12-4; CDR3: CASSLSTGGYGGYTF; DNA: TGTGCCAGCAGTTTGAGTACGGGGGGATATGGTGGCTACACCTTC
D: TRBD1; size: NA; J: TRBJ2-1; V: TRBV20-1; CDR3: CSAQRDRGYNEQFF; DNA: TGCAGTGCTCAGAGGGACAGGGGGTACAATGAGCAGTTCTTC
D: NA; size: NA; J: TRBJ2-3; V: TRBV23-1; CDR3: CASSQSRGNTDTQYF; DNA: TGCGCCAGCAGTCAATCGAGAGGGAACACAGATACGCAGTATTTT
D: NA; size: NA; J: TRBJ1-6; V: TRBV4-2; CDR3: CATRDASDNSPLHF; DNA: TGTGCCACCAGGGACGCCTCGGATAATTCACCCCTCCACTTT
D: TRBD1; size: many; J: TRBJ2-7; V: TRBV5-1; CDR3: CASSLLGTGTYEQYF; DNA: TGCGCCAGCAGCTTGCTCGGGACAGGGACCTACGAGCAGTACTTC
D: TRBD1; size: NA; J: TRBJ1-2; V: TRBV4-3; CDR3: CASSQSDRVGYGYTF; DNA: TGCGCCAGCAGCCAATCGGACAGGGTGGGCTATGGCTACACCTTC
D: NA; size: few; J: TRBJ1-6; V: TRBV20-1; CDR3: CSATRTSSRTNNSPLHF; DNA: TGCAGTGCTACAAGGACATCATCCAGGACGAATAATTCACCCCTCCACTTT
D: TRBD1; size: NA; J: TRBJ2-7; V: TRBV29-1; CDR3: CSVESNRGNNYEQYF; DNA: TGCAGCGTTGAATCCAACAGGGGGAATAACTACGAGCAGTACTTC
D: NA; size: NA; J: TRBJ2-6; V: TRBV20-1; CDR3: CSARDWGLAGANVLTF; DNA: TGCAGTGCTAGAGATTGGGGTTTGGCTGGGGCCAACGTCCTGACTTTC
D: NA; size: NA; J: TRBJ1-4; V: TRBV7-9; CDR3: CASSPSGGANEKLFF; DNA: TGTGCCAGCAGCCCCAGTGGGGGGGCTAATGAAAAACTGTTTTTT
D: TRBD1; size: many; J: TRBJ1-1; V: TRBV5-1; CDR3: CASSSSGTGVTEAFF; DNA: TGCGCCAGCAGCTCTTCCGGGACAGGGGTGACTGAAGCTTTCTTT
D: NA; size: many; J: TRBJ2-5; V: TRBV7-9; CDR3: CASSSYREQETQYF; DNA: TGTGCCAGCAGCTCATACCGGGAACAAGAGACCCAGTACTTC
D: NA; size: few; J: TRBJ1-1; V: TRBV20-1; CDR3: CSARGDLYTEAFF; DNA: TGCAGTGCTAGAGGGGACCTATACACTGAAGCTTTCTTT
D: TRBD2; size: few; J: TRBJ2-7; V: TRBV29-1; CDR3: CSVTLAEISSYEQYF; DNA: TGCAGCGTCACGCTAGCGGAGATAAGCTCCTACGAGCAGTACTTC
D: TRBD2; size: many; J: TRBJ2-1; V: TRBV6-5; CDR3: CASSYSPIAGIYNEQFF; DNA: TGTGCCAGCAGTTACTCCCCCATAGCGGGGATCTACAATGAGCAGTTCTTC
D: TRBD1; size: NA; J: TRBJ1-5; V: TRBV20-1; CDR3: CSASRTGFGNQPQHF; DNA: TGCAGTGCTAGCCGGACAGGGTTCGGCAATCAGCCCCAGCATTTT
D: NA; size: NA; J: TRBJ2-3; V: TRBV12-3/TRBV12-4; CDR3: CASGRVGDTDTQYF; DNA: TGTGCCAGCGGTCGTGTGGGGGACACAGATACGCAGTATTTT
D: NA; size: many; J: TRBJ2-7; V: TRBV5-1; CDR3: CASSLAYRKGAYEQYF; DNA: TGCGCCAGCAGCTTGGCCTACAGAAAGGGAGCCTACGAGCAGTACTTC
D: NA; size: many; J: TRBJ1-2; V: TRBV4-2; CDR3: CASSASLTRDTHF; DNA: TGTGCCAGCAGCGCCAGTTTAACCCGGGACACCCACTTC
D: TRBD1; size: NA; J: TRBJ1-1; V: TRBV20-1; CDR3: CSASGTGGFGNTEAFF; DNA: TGCAGTGCTAGTGGGACAGGGGGCTTCGGGAACACTGAAGCTTTCTTT